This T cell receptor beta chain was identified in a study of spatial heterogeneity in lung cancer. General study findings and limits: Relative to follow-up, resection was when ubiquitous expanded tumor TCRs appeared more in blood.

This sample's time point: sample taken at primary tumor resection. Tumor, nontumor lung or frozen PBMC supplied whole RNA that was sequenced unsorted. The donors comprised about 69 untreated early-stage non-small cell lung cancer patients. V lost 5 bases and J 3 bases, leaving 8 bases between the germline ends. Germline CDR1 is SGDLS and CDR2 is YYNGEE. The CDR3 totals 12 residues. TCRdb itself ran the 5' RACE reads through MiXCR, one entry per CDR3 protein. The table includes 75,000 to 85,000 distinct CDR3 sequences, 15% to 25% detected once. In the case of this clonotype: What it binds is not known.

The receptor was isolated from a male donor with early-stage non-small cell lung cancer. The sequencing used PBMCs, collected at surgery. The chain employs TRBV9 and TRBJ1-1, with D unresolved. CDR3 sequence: CASRQADTEAFF. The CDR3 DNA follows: TGTGCCAGCAGGCAGGCGGACACTGAAGCTTTCTTT.